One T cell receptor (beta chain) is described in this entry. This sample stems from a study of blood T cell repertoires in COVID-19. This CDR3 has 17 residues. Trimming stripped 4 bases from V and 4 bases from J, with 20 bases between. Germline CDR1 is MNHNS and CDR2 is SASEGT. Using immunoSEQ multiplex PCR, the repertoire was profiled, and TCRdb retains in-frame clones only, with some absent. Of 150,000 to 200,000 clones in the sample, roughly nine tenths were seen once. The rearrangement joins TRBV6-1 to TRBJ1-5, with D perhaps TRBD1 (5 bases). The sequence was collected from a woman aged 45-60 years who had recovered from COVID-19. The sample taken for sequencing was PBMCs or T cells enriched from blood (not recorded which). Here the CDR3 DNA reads TGTGCCAGCAGTGGGAAAGTCTCCAGGGATGCTAATCAGCCCCAGCATTTT. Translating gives CASSGKVSRDANQPQHF.